The clone carrying this TCR beta chain has more than one count but fewer than ten. What it recognizes is unknown. This entry is derived from a study of blood T cells in healthy people across ages. General observations from the study: Long-lived donors had more naive CD4+ cells and higher diversity than aged donors.

V lost 6 bases, J lost 4 bases, and 15 bases lay in between. Per germline, CDR1 MNHEY and CDR2 SMNVEV (reference sequence). CDR3 length: 14 amino acids. Combining a sample-barcoded 5' primer with a J-beta primer mix, a second PCR ran for about 6 to 12 cycles. TCRdb re-called the 5' RACE reads through MiXCR, storing one row per CDR3 protein. The table shows some 760,000 distinct CDR3 sequences, with approximately 25% occurring only once. The people who gave samples were healthy Caucasians from Russia, aged about 6 to 100. These same records also appear under a second study, on T cells of mothers and their children. Per that study: The overlap seen between related mothers and children slightly exceeded that of unrelated pairs, though not significantly.

This chain uses TRBV27 with TRBJ2-5; the D gene could be TRBD1 or TRBD2 (5 bases each). The TCR comes from a boy younger than 18 in good health. Sequenced material: blood. The CDR3 region has the DNA TGTGCCAGCAGGCCCAGGGACCGAAGAGAGACCCAGTACTTC. Protein product: CASRPRDRRETQYF.